The clone carrying this TCR beta chain has a single count. V lost 5 bases to trimming and J lost 1 base; unmatched junction nucleotides: 7. The CDR3 length is 15 residues. Germline CDR1 and CDR2: SGHAT and FQNNGV. Self-reported history from a screening survey and questionnaire set each donor's cohort. These data come from a study of blood T cell repertoires in COVID-19. Study-level information: PBMCs, B-cell-depleted T cells, or T cells were the source of the cDNA or gDNA that made up the material.

Original processing notes: Reference gene primer amplification gave estimated nucleated cell counts. Some clones are missing from TCRdb's copy, which holds only in-frame ones; the method was immunoSEQ multiplex PCR. That table furnishes V, J and clone size, whereas the DNA furnished D and trimming. This sample has a few hundred thousand clones, with about 91% found just once. The chain recombines TRBV11-2 with TRBJ2-7; 8 bases align to TRBD1. Sequencing was performed on PBMCs or T cells enriched from blood (not recorded which). This receptor was taken from a woman between 40 and 55 years old with acute COVID-19. CDR3 in amino acids: CASSLGQGRSYEQYF. CDR3 nucleotide sequence: TGTGCCAGCAGCCTCGGACAGGGAAGGTCCTACGAGCAGTACTTC.